What follows is one T cell receptor beta chain and its context. The antigen is undetermined. This entry belongs to a study of shared clonotypes between healthy human individuals. At the level of the study: Per donor, three plates held CD4 naive cells, three held CD4 memory, two held CD8 naive and one held CD8 memory.

Original analysis: Sequence data from immunoSEQ were junction-only and lacked quality scores; consequently, filtering differed. The table came from immunoSEQ multiplex PCR; TCRdb's copy has only in-frame clones and leaves some out. That table gives V, J and clone size, and the DNA gave D and trimming. The table includes under 2,500,000 clones, 95% detected once. Study-wide findings and caveats: Donor clonotype sharing was expected to depend on sequencing depth.

Looked up from germline, CDR1 is SGDLS and CDR2 is YYNGEE. The CDR3 is made up of 16 amino acids. V was pared by 0 bases and J by 0 bases, with 12 bases between. From CD4+ cells came CD45RA+ naive and CD45RA-negative memory subsets. This sequence originates from a young man in good health. The chain recombines TRBV9 with TRBJ1-2, with D perhaps matching TRBD1 (5 bases). The sequenced material came from naive CD4+ T cells sorted from blood. Regarding subset: CD45RA+ positively selected. This chain's CDR3 is CASSVGGVQTNYGYTF. The CDR3 coding sequence is TGTGCCAGCAGCGTAGGAGGGGTGCAAACTAACTATGGCTACACCTTC.